This T cell receptor (beta chain) was obtained from a study of blood T cell repertoires in COVID-19. Study in general: T cells, B-cell-depleted T cells, or PBMCs provided the cDNA or gDNA that served as material.

The authors' processing: Researchers report that nucleated cell counts were estimated from reference gene primer amplification. Here immunoSEQ multiplex PCR was the method, and the copy in TCRdb shows in-frame clones only, minus some. V, J and clone size reflect that table, while D and trimming were determined from the DNA. The sample has more than 200,000 clones, 81% seen once. This clone was seen a few times. The CDR3 has 15 residues. Trimming at V came to 6 bases and at J to 6 bases, leaving 8 bases not matched to a gene. Germline CDR1 MDHEN, CDR2 SYDVKM. Sequences were obtained from peripheral blood. The V gene is TRBV28, the J gene TRBJ2-2; 9 positions agree with TRBD1. The clonotype originates from a woman of 80 years or more with acute or convalescent COVID-19. The CDR3 DNA is TGTGCCAGCAGCTTGGGGGGACAGGGAGCCGGGGAGCTGTTTTTT. Its protein product is CASSLGGQGAGELFF.